This passage covers 21 T cell receptor beta chains from one sample sequenced in a study of cytomegalovirus exposure and HLA in healthy donors. Primers included in the PCR were 60 Vbeta and 13 Jbeta primers. Sequencing used immunoSEQ multiplex PCR; TCRdb keeps in-frame clones, though not all of them. Seen in this sample are some 130,000 clones; the ten most common clones hold 1.5% to 2%. Sequenced material: PBMCs. The receptor source for this set is a young man in good health and CMV-seronegative.

This rearrangement joins TRBV27 to TRBJ1-1, with D unclear. Germline loops: CDR1 MNHEY, CDR2 SMNVEV (reference sequence). The CDR3 is 16 amino acids. Trimming took off 2 bases at V and 0 bases at J, with 13 bases between the two ends. The CDR3: CASSLVVAPMNTEAFF. In nucleotides, the CDR3 is TGTGCCAGCAGTTTAGTAGTAGCCCCAATGAACACTGAAGCTTTCTTT.

This chain uses TRBV29-1 with TRBJ2-2; D call uncertain. This CDR3 is 14 amino acids long. V was trimmed by 5 bases and J by 1 base, leaving 11 bases between them. Germline V gene sequence: CDR1 SQVTM, CDR2 ANQGSEA. CDR3 residues: CSVLEQMNTGELFF. The CDR3 region has the DNA TGCAGCGTTTTGGAACAGATGAACACCGGGGAGCTGTTTTTT.

The chain joins TRBV19 to TRBJ1-5, with D perhaps matching TRBD1 (5 bases). Per germline, CDR1 LNHDA and CDR2 SQIVND (reference sequence). The CDR3 contains 14 residues. Trimming shortened V by 3 bases and J by 5 bases, and 11 bases separated the two germline ends. In DNA, the CDR3 is TGTGCCAGTAGTATTGGGACTGGGGATCAGCCCCAGCATTTT. It translates to CASSIGTGDQPQHF.

The genes are TRBV16 and TRBJ2-3; 8 bases map to TRBD2. The V and J ends lost 6 bases and 2 bases, in that order; junction bases with no gene match: 7. CDR3 length: 15 residues. CDR1 and CDR2 (germline): KGHSY, FQNENV. DNA of the CDR3: TGTGCCAGCAGACCTTATAGCGGGGTCACAGATACGCAGTATTTT. The encoded protein is CASRPYSGVTDTQYF.

This chain links TRBV19 with TRBJ1-1, with 7 bases matching TRBD1. Trimming cost V 2 bases and J 1 base; bases outside gene matches: 10. Germline V gene lookup returns CDR1 LNHDA and CDR2 SQIVND (reference sequence). The CDR3 runs 17 residues. The CDR3 loop is CASSIRAAGGTNTEAFF. CDR3 DNA sequence: TGTGCCAGTAGTATACGGGCGGCAGGGGGGACGAACACTGAAGCTTTCTTT.

Written as DNA, the CDR3 is TGTGCCAGAAGCTTGAGGACAGGGGGCCCCGAGGTCGCACGAATTAACACTGAAGCTTTCTTT. Translating it yields CARSLRTGGPEVARINTEAFF. The chain has TRBV5-3 and TRBJ1-1, with 11 bases fitting TRBD1. TRBV5-3 is sorted into the ORF group, with uncertain function. The V gene end was trimmed by 1 base and the J gene end by 2 bases; junction bases not matched to a gene: 19. The CDR3 has 21 amino acids.

The CDR3 loop reads CASSIRGANNSPLHF. The CDR3 DNA sequence: TGTGCCAGCAGCATCCGGGGGGCGAATAATTCACCCCTCCACTTT. The chain uses TRBV6-5 and TRBJ1-6; the D gene is possibly TRBD1 (6 bases). The CDR3 spans 15 residues. V lost 6 bases and J lost 5, with 14 bases in between. CDR1 and CDR2 (germline): MNHEY, SVGAGI.

V usage is TRBV7-2 and J usage is TRBJ2-5, with D tentatively TRBD1 (5 bases). Trimming cost V 1 base and J 5 bases, with 11 bases left between them. This CDR3 is built from 14 residues. Germline lookup yields CDR1 SGHTA and CDR2 FQGNSA. The CDR3 DNA sequence: TGTGCCAGCAGCTTAGTCCAGGGTCCGGAGACCCAGTACTTC. Translating it yields CASSLVQGPETQYF. The full variable domain, in which reference TRBV7-2 and TRBJ2-5 provide the parts outside the CDR3, is GAGVSQSPSNKVTEKGKDVELRCDPISGHTALYWYRQSLGQGLEFLIYFQGNSAPDKSGLPSDRFSAERTGGSVSTLTIQRTQQEDSAVYLCASSLVQGPETQYFGPGTRLLVL.

This chain joins TRBV5-4 and TRBJ1-2; 8 nucleotides agree with TRBD1. V gave up 0 bases and J gave up 6 bases; unmatched junction bases: 7. Germline V lookup: CDR1 SGHNT, CDR2 YYREEE (reference sequence). The CDR3 extends over 15 amino acids. The CDR3 loop is CASSLGSDRGHGYTF. Here the CDR3 DNA reads TGTGCCAGCAGCTTGGGAAGTGACAGGGGACATGGCTACACCTTC. The full variable domain, completed using reference TRBV5-4 and TRBJ1-2, is ETGVTQSPTHLIKTRGQQVTLRCSSQSGHNTVSWYQQALGQGPQFIFQYYREEENGRGNFPPRFSGLQFPNYSSELNVNALELDDSALYLCASSLGSDRGHGYTFGSGTRLTVV.

The rearrangement uses TRBV21-1 and TRBJ1-5; TRBD1 reflects the table's D call only, with no check against the DNA. TRBV21-1 is marked as a pseudogene. The CDR3 is made up of 12 amino acids. The chain's CDR3 is CASRVQYQPQHF. In nucleotides, the CDR3 is TGTGCCAGCAGGGTCCAGTATCAGCCCCAGCATTTT.

The chain links TRBV28 to TRBJ2-3, with D maybe TRBD2 (6 bases). The CDR3 spans 15 residues. The V gene's germline CDR1 is MDHEN and CDR2 SYDVKM. V dropped 3 bases and J dropped 2 bases, with 12 bases sitting between them. CDR3 amino acids: CASSFGGLDTDTQYF. The CDR3 coding sequence is TGTGCCAGCAGTTTTGGGGGACTCGACACAGATACGCAGTATTTT.

The rearrangement links TRBV18 to TRBJ2-3; TRBD2 aligns across 15 bases. The CDR3 length is 15 residues. The V and J ends lost 6 bases and 5 bases, in that order; junction bases with no gene match: 3. CDR1 is KGHSH, CDR2 LQKENI, per germline. CDR3 in DNA: TGTGCCAGCTCGGGGACTAGCGGGGGGCTAGATACGCAGTATTTT. Amino acid sequence: CASSGTSGGLDTQYF. Filled out from reference TRBV18 and TRBJ2-3, the complete variable domain reads NAGVMQNPRHLVRRRGQEARLRCSPMKGHSHVYWYRQLPEEGLKFMVYLQKENIIDESGMPKERFSAEFPKEGPSILRIQQVVRGDSAAYFCASSGTSGGLDTQYFGPGTRLTVL.

The chain recombines TRBV9 with TRBJ2-2; TRBD2 matches 13 bases. Germline assignment: CDR1 SGDLS and CDR2 YYNGEE. The V and J ends lost 2 bases and 5 bases, in that order; junction bases with no gene match: 9. CDR3 size: 18 residues. The CDR3 region has the DNA TGTGCCAGCAGCGTCCCCGGACTAGCGGGGGAAGGGACCGGGGAGCTGTTTTTT. Its protein is CASSVPGLAGEGTGELFF.

The chain is built from TRBV6-5 and TRBJ2-1, with D possibly TRBD1 on 5 matching bases. The CDR3 runs 15 residues. Germline V gene data show CDR1 as MNHEY and CDR2 as SVGAGI. With 4 bases removed from V and 5 bases from J, the gap between germline ends came to 15 bases. Here the CDR3 reads CASSWTPRTDNEQFF. The CDR3 nucleotides are TGTGCCAGCAGTTGGACACCTAGGACGGACAATGAGCAGTTCTTC.

V gene TRBV5-1 combines with J gene TRBJ2-3; TRBD2 might be the D (7 bases). The CDR3 has 16 residues. The V end lost 7 bases, the J end lost 4 bases, and 22 bases lay between the germline ends. CDR1 is SGHRS, CDR2 YFSETQ, per germline. The CDR3 here is CASAQSGGALADTQYF. CDR3 nucleotides: TGCGCCAGCGCTCAGTCGGGGGGCGCCTTGGCAGATACGCAGTATTTT.

The chain couples TRBV29-1 to TRBJ2-7; 13 bases are shared with TRBD2. The CDR3 runs to 15 residues. After removal of 4 bases from V and 4 bases from J, the junction contained 7 bases not matched to a gene. Germline-derived CDR1 and CDR2 are SQVTM and ANQGSEA. CDR3 in amino acids: CSVATRTSGGYEQYF. The CDR3, as DNA: TGCAGCGTTGCAACACGGACTAGCGGGGGTTACGAGCAGTACTTC.

This chain joins TRBV28 and TRBJ2-5; D gene unclear. CDR3 size: 13 residues. CDR1 and CDR2 from the germline V gene are MDHEN and SYDVKM. V shed 7 bases and J shed 1 base, with 10 bases lying between them. In DNA form, the CDR3 reads TGTGCCAGCACCCTAACCCCCCAAGAGACCCAGTACTTC. Translating it yields CASTLTPQETQYF.

The gene calls are TRBV6-1 and TRBJ1-4; 10 bases align to TRBD1. Germline loops: CDR1 MNHNS, CDR2 SASEGT. The CDR3 totals 14 residues. Trimming cost V 4 bases and J 7 bases; bases outside gene matches: 3. CDR3 coding DNA: TGTGCCAGCAGTGCGGGACAGGGGTTTGAAAAACTGTTTTTT. It yields the protein CASSAGQGFEKLFF.

The chain joins TRBV11-3 to TRBJ1-1; D perhaps matches TRBD1 (6 bases). The V gene lost 3 bases and the J gene lost 4 bases, with 21 bases spanning the gap. CDR1 is SGHNT, CDR2 YENEEA, per germline. The CDR3 is made up of 17 amino acids. The CDR3 DNA sequence: TGTGCCAGCAGCTTTCGACAGGTTGGGCCTCGTGGCACTGAAGCTTTCTTT. It translates to CASSFRQVGPRGTEAFF.

This chain joins TRBV19 and TRBJ1-6; no definite D call. CDR3 length: 13 residues. Germline assignment: CDR1 LNHDA and CDR2 SQIVND (reference sequence). Trimming shortened V by 4 bases and J by 9 bases, and 10 bases separated the two germline ends. The CDR3 DNA sequence: TGTGCCAGTAGTACGCGGTCCGTTTCACCCCTCCACTTT. It yields the protein CASSTRSVSPLHF.

CDR3 amino acids: CASSNGTGGTPQHF. In DNA, the CDR3 is TGTGCCAGCAGCAATGGGACAGGGGGGACGCCCCAGCATTTT. V gene TRBV9 combines with J gene TRBJ1-5; 11 nucleotides align to TRBD1. Losses at the gene ends were 4 bases for V and 9 bases for J; bases not matched to a gene: 6. CDR1 and CDR2 from the germline V gene are SGDLS and YYNGEE. The CDR3 extends over 14 amino acids.